A single sample gave rise to the 29 T cell receptor beta chains below, sequenced in a study of CD8 T cells in Susac syndrome. RNA, at roughly 0.5 to 1 ug, was reverse transcribed with random hexamers. One entry per CDR3 protein results from TCRdb running MiXCR on the immunoSEQ multiplex PCR reads. The table includes some 200,000 distinct CDR3 sequences, approximately 96% detected once. Sequencing was carried out using CD4+ T cells from PBMCs. The receptors originated from a human donor with Susac syndrome.

The chain employs TRBV7-6 and TRBJ1-5, with D tentatively TRBD1 (6 bases). V was trimmed by 5 bases and J by 5 bases, leaving 16 bases between them. Germline loops: CDR1 SGHVS, CDR2 FNYEAQ. The CDR3 covers 15 residues. CDR3 sequence (DNA): TGTGCCAGCAGCCTGGGCGTACAGGGCGATCAGCCCCAGCATTTT. It is translated as CASSLGVQGDQPQHF.

This sequence joins TRBV4-1 and TRBJ2-2; 12 bases map to TRBD2. This CDR3 has 15 amino acids. Germline-derived CDR1 and CDR2 are MGHRA and YSYEKL. V shed 4 bases, J shed 7 bases, and the junction held 4 bases outside the gene matches. The CDR3 here is CASSRLAGVVGELFF. The DNA of the CDR3 is TGCGCCAGCAGCCGACTAGCGGGGGTGGTCGGGGAGCTGTTTTTT.

V is TRBV30 and J is TRBJ2-5, with 7 bases that match TRBD2. J gave up 3 bases and V 2 bases, and 9 bases lay outside the gene matches. CDR1 and CDR2 (germline): GTSNPN, SVGIG (reference sequence). This CDR3 is 15 amino acids long. The CDR3 region has the DNA TGTGCCTGGAGTCGTGGGGGGGGAAACAAAGAGACCCAGTACTTC. Encoded protein: CAWSRGGGNKETQYF.

V is TRBV12-3 or TRBV12-4 and J is TRBJ2-1; either TRBD1 or TRBD2 may supply D (5 bases each). Trimming removed 6 bases at V and 4 bases at J, with 13 bases between. The CDR3 is 14 amino acids. CDR3 in amino acids: CASSDGTPYNEQFF. The CDR3 DNA reads as TGTGCCAGCAGCGACGGGACGCCTTACAATGAGCAGTTCTTC.

The chain is built from TRBV28 and TRBJ2-1, with 13 bases aligning to TRBD2. Germline lookup yields CDR1 MDHEN and CDR2 SYDVKM. V shed 5 bases, J shed 4 bases, and the junction held 8 bases outside the gene matches. The CDR3 consists of 17 residues. CDR3 protein: CASSPYQLAGGYNEQFF. The DNA of the CDR3 is TGTGCCAGCAGTCCCTACCAACTAGCGGGGGGGTACAATGAGCAGTTCTTC.

V and J are TRBV11-2 and TRBJ2-2; no definite D call. V was trimmed by 5 bases and J by 4 bases, leaving 26 bases between them. This CDR3 is 19 amino acids long. Germline CDR1 SGHAT, CDR2 FQNNGV. The CDR3 loop reads CASSLRPPLGPTPTGELFF. The CDR3 region has the DNA TGTGCCAGCAGCCTACGCCCCCCGCTAGGACCCACCCCCACCGGGGAGCTGTTTTTT.

This chain joins TRBV5-4 and TRBJ2-5, with D perhaps being TRBD1 or TRBD2 (6 bases each). Germline V gene sequence: CDR1 SGHNT, CDR2 YYREEE (reference sequence). The length of the CDR3 is 15 residues. The V end lost 0 bases, the J end lost 5 bases, and 14 bases lay between the germline ends. The CDR3 nucleotides read TGTGCCAGCAGCTTGGAGGGGGGCTATAGGGAGACCCAGTACTTC. Translation: CASSLEGGYRETQYF.

This clonotype was seen only once. The chain couples TRBV30 to TRBJ1-1; perhaps TRBD1 as D (5 bases). Per the germline V gene, CDR1 is GTSNPN and CDR2 is SVGIG (reference sequence). V lost 2 bases to trimming and J lost 3 bases, with 16 bases between them. The CDR3 is 15 amino acids. CDR3 in DNA: TGTGCCTGGAGTCCGTGGGTCCCGGGGGACACTGAAGCTTTCTTT. Its translation: CAWSPWVPGDTEAFF.

This clonotype has only one observation. The rearrangement links TRBV20-1 to TRBJ1-1; tentatively, D is TRBD1 (5 bases). Germline CDR1 and CDR2: DFQATT and SNEGSKA (reference sequence). Deletions cut 3 bases from V and 5 bases from J, with 16 bases between. The CDR3 is 14 amino acids. The CDR3 nucleotides read TGCAGTGCTAGGAGCAGGGTCGGGAATACTGAAGCTTTCTTT. Translated, it gives CSARSRVGNTEAFF.

This clonotype was found a few times. For the CDR3, the DNA is TGTGCCAGCAGTTTCACAGGGGGTGGCTACACCTTC. Protein sequence: CASSFTGGGYTF. The gene calls are TRBV27 and TRBJ1-2; 8 bases are a match to TRBD1. CDR3 size: 12 residues. From germline, CDR1 is MNHEY and CDR2 SMNVEV (reference sequence). Trimming at V came to 3 bases and at J to 7 bases, leaving 1 base not matched to a gene.

The V call is TRBV24-1, the J call TRBJ2-5; 8 bases are a match to TRBD2. From germline, CDR1 is KGHDR and CDR2 SFDVKD. The CDR3 sequence is 15 residues long. Germline trimming cut 3 bases from V and 3 bases from J; bases unmatched to any gene: 5. The CDR3 nucleotides are TGTGCCACCAGTGATCCCACTAGCGGAAAAGAGACCCAGTACTTC. Amino acid sequence: CATSDPTSGKETQYF.

J is TRBJ1-2 and V is TRBV7-9; 8 positions match TRBD1. V lost 4 bases, J lost 4 bases, and 8 bases stayed unmatched. The CDR3 has 15 amino acids. CDR1 SEHNR and CDR2 FQNEAQ come from the germline V gene (reference sequence). DNA of the CDR3: TGTGCCAGCAGCTCGCGACAGGGGCTCGGCTATGGCTACACCTTC. Translated, it gives CASSSRQGLGYGYTF.

The J gene is TRBJ2-2, the V gene TRBV7-2, with 7 positions matching TRBD1. The CDR3 is 14 residues long. After removal of 5 bases from V and 4 bases from J, the junction contained 4 bases not matched to a gene. Germline CDR1 reads SGHTA; CDR2 reads FQGNSA. The CDR3 loop reads CASSGTVFTGELFF. The CDR3 DNA sequence: TGTGCCAGCAGCGGGACAGTTTTCACCGGGGAGCTGTTTTTT. The full variable domain, its missing parts supplied by reference TRBV7-2 and TRBJ2-2, is GAGVSQSPSNKVTEKGKDVELRCDPISGHTALYWYRQSLGQGLEFLIYFQGNSAPDKSGLPSDRFSAERTGGSVSTLTIQRTQQEDSAVYLCASSGTVFTGELFFGEGSRLTVL.

This clonotype appeared once. The V call is TRBV20-1, the J call TRBJ1-5; D gene unclear. Deletions cut 4 bases from V and 1 base from J, with 11 bases between. This CDR3 contains 14 residues. Germline V gene data show CDR1 as DFQATT and CDR2 as SNEGSKA (reference sequence). The CDR3 region is CSATSMLSNQPQHF. The DNA for the CDR3 is TGCAGTGCTACGAGTATGCTCAGCAATCAGCCCCAGCATTTT.

The V gene is TRBV5-1, the J gene TRBJ2-3; 8 nucleotides line up with TRBD2. The CDR3 totals 16 residues. With V trimmed by 4 bases and J by 6 bases, 13 bases remained unmatched. From germline, CDR1 is SGHRS and CDR2 YFSETQ. The chain's CDR3 is CASSPGTRGPSDTQYF. CDR3 DNA: TGCGCCAGCAGCCCCGGGACTAGGGGCCCCTCCGATACGCAGTATTTT.

This chain uses TRBV20-1 with TRBJ2-1; D may match TRBD1 or TRBD2 (5 bases each). Germline CDR1 is DFQATT and CDR2 is SNEGSKA (reference sequence). V was trimmed by 3 bases and J by 3 bases, leaving 12 bases between them. The CDR3 loop spans 14 amino acids. CDR3 amino acids: CSARGVPVYNEQFF. CDR3 coding DNA: TGCAGTGCTAGGGGGGTACCCGTCTACAATGAGCAGTTCTTC.

This chain links TRBV12-3 or TRBV12-4 with TRBJ2-1, with TRBD1 identical over 9 bases. The CDR3 spans 15 residues. V was clipped by 8 bases and J by 6 bases; unmatched bases: 11. Here the CDR3 reads CASGSGTGKTNEQFF. The CDR3 nucleotides read TGTGCCAGCGGTTCTGGGACAGGGAAGACCAATGAGCAGTTCTTC.

This clonotype was seen a single time. CDR3: CASSGTSGIPYEQYF. The CDR3 DNA follows: TGTGCCAGCAGTGGTACTAGCGGGATTCCCTACGAGCAGTACTTC. V gene TRBV6-1 combines with J gene TRBJ2-7; 10 bases match TRBD2. There are 15 residues in the CDR3. In germline, CDR1 is MNHNS, CDR2 SASEGT. The V and J ends lost 4 bases and 2 bases, in that order; junction bases with no gene match: 5.

The rearrangement links TRBV6-2 or TRBV6-3 to TRBJ1-1; 9 nucleotides line up with TRBD1. CDR1 MNHEY and CDR2 SVGEGT come from the germline V gene. With 6 bases clipped from V and 6 bases from J, the junction kept 14 bases outside the gene matches. The CDR3 sequence is 16 residues long. The chain's CDR3 is CASRRPGTGSGAEAFF. As DNA, the CDR3 is TGTGCCAGCAGACGTCCCGGGACAGGGTCCGGAGCTGAAGCTTTCTTT.

This chain uses TRBV30 with TRBJ2-5, with TRBD1 matching over 7 bases. The CDR3 sequence is 15 residues long. Germline CDR1 reads GTSNPN; CDR2 reads SVGIG (reference sequence). Trimming took 2 bases from V and 2 from J; bases not matched to a gene: 8. CDR3 loop: CAWSLRNRGQETQYF. The CDR3 bases are TGTGCCTGGAGTCTTCGGAACAGGGGTCAAGAGACCCAGTACTTC.

This clonotype was seen only once. The chain joins TRBV3-1 to TRBJ2-1; TRBD2 aligns across 14 bases. The CDR3 is made up of 18 amino acids. J gave up 6 bases and V 4 bases, and 11 bases lay outside the gene matches. Germline CDR1 and CDR2: LGHDT and YNNKEL (reference sequence). This CDR3 reads CASSPIATSGGASNEQFF. The CDR3 coding sequence is TGTGCCAGCAGCCCGATAGCGACTAGCGGGGGGGCCTCCAATGAGCAGTTCTTC.

The rearrangement uses TRBV29-1 and TRBJ1-2; TRBD1 matches 9 bases. Per germline, CDR1 SQVTM and CDR2 ANQGSEA. The junction had 6 bases not matched to a gene; V was cut back by 5 bases and J by 8 bases. The CDR3 sequence is 12 residues long. As DNA, the CDR3 is TGCAGCGTTTGGACAGGGGAGGGAGGCTACACCTTC. This translates into CSVWTGEGGYTF.

This chain uses TRBV11-2 with TRBJ1-3; D may be TRBD1 (5 bases). The CDR3 has 16 residues. V was clipped by 1 base and J by 0 bases, with 10 bases between them. Per the germline V gene, CDR1 is SGHAT and CDR2 is FQNNGV. The CDR3 protein is CASSLGPGISGNTIYF. In nucleotides, the CDR3 is TGTGCCAGCAGCTTAGGCCCAGGGATCTCTGGAAACACCATATATTTT. The full variable domain, rest sourced from reference TRBV11-2 and TRBJ1-3, is EAGVAQSPRYKIIEKRQSVAFWCNPISGHATLYWYQQILGQGPKLLIQFQNNGVVDDSQLPKDRFSAERLKGVDSTLKIQPAKLEDSAVYLCASSLGPGISGNTIYFGEGSWLTVV.

The CDR3 DNA is TGTGCCTGGAGTGTTATCCTAAACACCATATATTTT. It yields the protein CAWSVILNTIYF. The V call is TRBV30, the J call TRBJ1-3; D unresolved. V lost 0 bases and J 6 bases, leaving 6 bases between the germline ends. Germline CDR1 and CDR2: GTSNPN and SVGIG (reference sequence). The CDR3 runs 12 residues.

V usage is TRBV9 and J usage is TRBJ2-5; D not certain. The length of the CDR3 is 13 residues. Trimming removed 1 base from V and 5 bases from J, with 9 bases in between. Germline V gene lookup returns CDR1 SGDLS and CDR2 YYNGEE. The CDR3 spells CASSVQGEETQYF. Here the CDR3 DNA reads TGTGCCAGCAGCGTACAAGGCGAGGAGACCCAGTACTTC.

The chain carries TRBV19 and TRBJ1-1, with 7 bases identical to TRBD1. V lost 3 bases to trimming and J lost 2 bases; unmatched junction nucleotides: 3. The CDR3 length is 14 residues. In germline, CDR1 is LNHDA, CDR2 SQIVND (reference sequence). The CDR3: CASSIGGGNTEAFF. Written as DNA, the CDR3 is TGTGCCAGTAGTATCGGAGGGGGCAACACTGAAGCTTTCTTT.

The V call is TRBV11-2, the J call TRBJ1-1, with D possibly TRBD1 on 5 matching bases. CDR1 and CDR2 (germline): SGHAT, FQNNGV. This CDR3 spans 14 amino acids. Between the trimmed V and J ends, which lost 5 bases and 1 base, there was a span of 11 bases. CDR3 bases: TGTGCCAGCAGCGCCAACGGGGGGAACACTGAAGCTTTCTTT. Its protein is CASSANGGNTEAFF.

The J gene is TRBJ2-3, the V gene TRBV29-1; 8 nucleotides line up with TRBD2. V was clipped by 7 bases and J by 1 base; unmatched bases: 7. This CDR3 has 14 amino acids. CDR1 SQVTM and CDR2 ANQGSEA come from the germline V gene. CDR3 nucleotides: TGCAGCGCCGGGGGGGCCTTTGGCACAGATACGCAGTATTTT. Translating gives CSAGGAFGTDTQYF.

The genes are TRBV5-6 and TRBJ2-1; TRBD2 is a possible D gene (5 bases). The CDR3 loop spans 15 amino acids. Germline V gene data show CDR1 as SGHDT and CDR2 as YYEEEE. Trimming pared 2 bases from V and 3 bases from J, leaving 12 bases between. The CDR3 DNA reads as TGTGCCAGCAGCTTCCTCACCCGGGACTACAATGAGCAGTTCTTC. Its translation: CASSFLTRDYNEQFF.